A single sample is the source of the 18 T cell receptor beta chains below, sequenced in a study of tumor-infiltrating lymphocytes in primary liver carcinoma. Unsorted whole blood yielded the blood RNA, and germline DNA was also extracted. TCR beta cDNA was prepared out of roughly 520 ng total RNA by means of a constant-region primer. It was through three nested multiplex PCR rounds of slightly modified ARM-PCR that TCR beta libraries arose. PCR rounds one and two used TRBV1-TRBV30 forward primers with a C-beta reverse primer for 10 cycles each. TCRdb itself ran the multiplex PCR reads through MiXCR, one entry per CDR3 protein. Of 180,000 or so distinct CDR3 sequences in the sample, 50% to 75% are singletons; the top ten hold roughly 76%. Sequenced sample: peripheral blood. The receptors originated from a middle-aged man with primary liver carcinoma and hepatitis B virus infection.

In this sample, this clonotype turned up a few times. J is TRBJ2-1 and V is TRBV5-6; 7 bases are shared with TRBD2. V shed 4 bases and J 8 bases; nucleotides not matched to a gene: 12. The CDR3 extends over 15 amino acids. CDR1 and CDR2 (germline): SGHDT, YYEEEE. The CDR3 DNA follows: TGTGCCAGCAGCATGGGAGGGAGCGTCGGGCATGAGCAGTTCTTC. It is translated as CASSMGGSVGHEQFF.

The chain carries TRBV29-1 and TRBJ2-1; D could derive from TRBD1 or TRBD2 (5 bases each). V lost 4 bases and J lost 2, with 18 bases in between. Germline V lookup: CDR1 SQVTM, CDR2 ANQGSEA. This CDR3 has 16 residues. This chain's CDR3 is CSVGPLGERAYNEQFF. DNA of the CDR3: TGCAGCGTTGGACCCCTGGGGGAACGAGCCTACAATGAGCAGTTCTTC.

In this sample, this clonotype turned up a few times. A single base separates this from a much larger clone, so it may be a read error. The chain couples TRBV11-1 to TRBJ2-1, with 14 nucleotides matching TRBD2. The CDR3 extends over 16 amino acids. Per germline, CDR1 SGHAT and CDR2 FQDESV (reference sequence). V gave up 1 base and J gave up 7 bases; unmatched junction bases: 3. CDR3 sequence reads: CASSLGGTSGSNEQFF. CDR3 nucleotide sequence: TGTGCCAGCAGCTTAGGAGGGACTAGCGGGAGTAATGAGCAGTTCTTC.

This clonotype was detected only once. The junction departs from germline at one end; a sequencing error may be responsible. The CDR3 loop is CANSYSPSGTSYNEQFF. CDR3 bases: TGTGCCAACAGTTACTCACCTAGCGGGACCTCCTACAATGAGCAGTTCTTC. This rearrangement joins TRBV6-5 to TRBJ2-1; 9 bases are shared with TRBD2. CDR1 and CDR2 (germline): MNHEY, SVGAGI. The CDR3 loop spans 17 amino acids.

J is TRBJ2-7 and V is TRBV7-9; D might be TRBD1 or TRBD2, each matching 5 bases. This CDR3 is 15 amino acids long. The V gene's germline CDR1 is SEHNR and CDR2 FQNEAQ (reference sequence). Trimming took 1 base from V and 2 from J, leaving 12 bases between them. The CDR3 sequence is CASSLGSGRPYEQYF. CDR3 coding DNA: TGTGCCAGCAGCTTAGGATCGGGGCGTCCCTACGAGCAGTACTTC.

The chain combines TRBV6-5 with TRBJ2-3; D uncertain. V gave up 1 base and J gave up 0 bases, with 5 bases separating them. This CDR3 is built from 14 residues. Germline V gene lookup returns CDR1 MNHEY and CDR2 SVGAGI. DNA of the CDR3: TGTGCCAGCAGTTACTTCCGAAGCACAGATACGCAGTATTTT. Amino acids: CASSYFRSTDTQYF.

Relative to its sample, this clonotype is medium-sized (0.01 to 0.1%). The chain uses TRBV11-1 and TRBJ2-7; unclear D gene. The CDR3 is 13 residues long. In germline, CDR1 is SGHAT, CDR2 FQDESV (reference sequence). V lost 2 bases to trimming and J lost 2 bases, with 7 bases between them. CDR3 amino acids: CASSLRSPYEQYF. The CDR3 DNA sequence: TGTGCCAGCAGCTTAAGATCGCCCTACGAGCAGTACTTC.

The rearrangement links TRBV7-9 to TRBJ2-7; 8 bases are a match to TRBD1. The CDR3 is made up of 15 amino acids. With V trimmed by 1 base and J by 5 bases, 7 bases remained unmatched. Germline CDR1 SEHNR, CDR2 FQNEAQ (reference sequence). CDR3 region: CASSLVAGGYDEQYF. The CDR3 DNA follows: TGTGCCAGCAGCTTAGTGGCAGGGGGCTACGACGAGCAGTACTTC.

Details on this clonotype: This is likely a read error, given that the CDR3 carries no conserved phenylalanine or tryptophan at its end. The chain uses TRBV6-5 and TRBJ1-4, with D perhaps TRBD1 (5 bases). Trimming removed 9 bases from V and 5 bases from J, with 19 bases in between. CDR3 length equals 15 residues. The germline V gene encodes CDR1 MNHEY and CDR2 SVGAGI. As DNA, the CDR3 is TGTGCCAGTAGGTCTAAGGCGGCAGGGAATGAAAAACTGTTTTTA. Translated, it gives CASRSKAAGNEKLFL.

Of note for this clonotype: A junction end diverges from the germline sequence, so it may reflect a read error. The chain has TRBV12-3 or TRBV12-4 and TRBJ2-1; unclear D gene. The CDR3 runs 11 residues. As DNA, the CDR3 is TGTGCCAGGAGTTTAGACGGGGAGCAGTTCTTC. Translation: CARSLDGEQFF.

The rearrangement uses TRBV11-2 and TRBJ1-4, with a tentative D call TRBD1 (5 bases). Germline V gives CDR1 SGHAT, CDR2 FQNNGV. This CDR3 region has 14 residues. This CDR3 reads CANSLEVGDEKLFF. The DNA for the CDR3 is TGTGCTAACAGCTTAGAGGTTGGGGACGAAAAACTGTTTTTT. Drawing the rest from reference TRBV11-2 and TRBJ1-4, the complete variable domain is EAGVAQSPRYKIIEKRQSVAFWCNPISGHATLYWYQQILGQGPKLLIQFQNNGVVDDSQLPKDRFSAERLKGVDSTLKIQPAKLEDSAVYLCANSLEVGDEKLFFGSGTQLSVL.

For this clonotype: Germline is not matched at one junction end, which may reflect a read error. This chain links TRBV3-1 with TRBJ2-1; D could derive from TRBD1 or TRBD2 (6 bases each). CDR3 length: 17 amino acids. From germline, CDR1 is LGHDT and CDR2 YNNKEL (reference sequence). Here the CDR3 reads CASIQDGGRPSYNEQFF. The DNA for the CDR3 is TGTGCCAGCATCCAAGATGGGGGGCGACCCTCCTACAATGAACAGTTCTTC.

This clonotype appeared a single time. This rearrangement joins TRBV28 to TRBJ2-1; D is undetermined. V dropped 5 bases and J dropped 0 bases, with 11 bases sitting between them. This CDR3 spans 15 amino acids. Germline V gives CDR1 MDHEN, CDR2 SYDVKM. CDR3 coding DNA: TGTGCCAGCAGTAAAACACAGAGCTCCTACAATGAGCAGTTCTTC. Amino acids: CASSKTQSSYNEQFF.

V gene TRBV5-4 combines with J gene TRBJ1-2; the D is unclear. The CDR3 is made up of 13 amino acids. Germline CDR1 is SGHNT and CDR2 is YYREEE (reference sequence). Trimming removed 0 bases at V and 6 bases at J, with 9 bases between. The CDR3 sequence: CASSLAQVDGYTF. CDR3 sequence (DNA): TGTGCCAGCAGCTTGGCCCAGGTCGATGGCTACACCTTC. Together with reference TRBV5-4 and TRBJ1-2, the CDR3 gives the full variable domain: ETGVTQSPTHLIKTRGQQVTLRCSSQSGHNTVSWYQQALGQGPQFIFQYYREEENGRGNFPPRFSGLQFPNYSSELNVNALELDDSALYLCASSLAQVDGYTFGSGTRLTVV.

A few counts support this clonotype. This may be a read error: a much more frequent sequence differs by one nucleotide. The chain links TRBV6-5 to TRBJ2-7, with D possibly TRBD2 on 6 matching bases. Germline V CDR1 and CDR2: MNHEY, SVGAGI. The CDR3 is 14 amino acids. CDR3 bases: TGTGCCAGCAGGGAGACTAGAGCGGGTTACGAGCAGCACTTC. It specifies CASRETRAGYEQHF.

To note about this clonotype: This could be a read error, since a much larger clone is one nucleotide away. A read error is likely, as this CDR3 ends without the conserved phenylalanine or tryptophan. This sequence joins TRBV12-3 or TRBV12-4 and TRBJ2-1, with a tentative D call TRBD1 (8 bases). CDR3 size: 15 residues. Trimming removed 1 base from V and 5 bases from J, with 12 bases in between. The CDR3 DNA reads TGTGCCAGCAGTTTAGGGACAGGGACTAACAATGAGCAGTTCATC. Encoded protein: CASSLGTGTNNEQFI.

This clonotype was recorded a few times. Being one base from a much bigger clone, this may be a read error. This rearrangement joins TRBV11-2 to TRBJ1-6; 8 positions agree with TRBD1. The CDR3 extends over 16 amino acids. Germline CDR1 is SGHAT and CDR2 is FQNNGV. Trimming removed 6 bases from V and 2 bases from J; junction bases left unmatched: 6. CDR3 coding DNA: TGTGCCAGCAGACCCACAGGGGGTCCCTATAATTCACCCCTCCACTTT. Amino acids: CASRPTGGPYNSPLHF. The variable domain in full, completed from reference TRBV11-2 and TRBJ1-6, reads EAGVAQSPRYKIIEKRQSVAFWCNPISGHATLYWYQQILGQGPKLLIQFQNNGVVDDSQLPKDRFSAERLKGVDSTLKIQPAKLEDSAVYLCASRPTGGPYNSPLHFGNGTRLTVT.

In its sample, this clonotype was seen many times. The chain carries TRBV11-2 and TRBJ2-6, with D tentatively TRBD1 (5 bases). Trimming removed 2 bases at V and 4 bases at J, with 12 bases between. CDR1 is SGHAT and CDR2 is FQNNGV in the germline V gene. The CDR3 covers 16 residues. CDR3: CASSLSQGPGANVLTF. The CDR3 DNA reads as TGTGCCAGCAGCTTAAGCCAGGGCCCCGGGGCCAACGTCCTGACTTTC.